The sequence of this TCR beta chain was determined in a study of cytomegalovirus exposure and HLA in healthy donors. About the study: T cells numbering approximately 170 million yielded some 100 million unique TCR beta sequences in an earlier analysis. The study's findings and limits: As was reported, the HLA-A and HLA-B alleles of most subjects were accurately predicted from TCR beta sequences. Among donors in an Asian-associated ancestry cluster, a later analysis reportedly found fewer N-insertions than the roughly 680-donor mean.

The study ran its PCR with 60 Vbeta and 13 Jbeta primers. Per the authors' pipeline: Counted up in a later analysis, unique TCR beta chains came to around 80 million, with around 9.9 million shared. The table came from immunoSEQ multiplex PCR; TCRdb's copy has only in-frame clones and leaves some out. V, J and clone size were drawn from that table, and D and trimming were deduced from the DNA. This sample has about 95,000 clones, with around four fifths found just once. Remarks on this clone: Its specificity is not known.

Trimming cost V 4 bases and J 3 bases; bases outside gene matches: 5. Germline V gives CDR1 SGHNT, CDR2 YYREEE (reference sequence). The CDR3 totals 15 residues. The sample taken for sequencing was PBMCs. The J gene is TRBJ2-1, the V gene TRBV5-4, with TRBD1 identical over 9 bases. The sequence was obtained from a woman aged 40 to 55 in good health and CMV-seronegative. The CDR3 sequence: CASSGGTGNYNEQFF. The DNA of the CDR3 is TGTGCCAGCAGCGGGGGGACAGGGAACTACAATGAGCAGTTCTTC. Filled out from reference TRBV5-4 and TRBJ2-1, the complete variable domain reads ETGVTQSPTHLIKTRGQQVTLRCSSQSGHNTVSWYQQALGQGPQFIFQYYREEENGRGNFPPRFSGLQFPNYSSELNVNALELDDSALYLCASSGGTGNYNEQFFGPGTRLTVL.